This T cell receptor (beta chain) was sequenced during a study of T cell responses to AZD1222 COVID-19 vaccine. Study results and caveats: Donor demographics were predominantly white British with a female majority; clonal diversity may be underestimated.

Here immunoSEQ multiplex PCR was the method, and the copy in TCRdb shows in-frame clones only, minus some. The data hold 90,000 to 110,000 clones, with about 80% observed a single time. Remarks on this clone: Its specificity is unknown.

The CDR3 covers 17 residues. The ends lost 1 base at V and 4 bases at J; junction bases unmatched: 9. Germline lookup yields CDR1 SEHNR and CDR2 FQNEAQ (reference sequence). The source was peripheral blood, collected on day 0 of AZD1222 vaccination. The V gene is TRBV7-9, the J gene TRBJ2-1, with 8 bases aligning to TRBD2. The sequence came from an adult in good health. The CDR3 loop reads CASSLGRGLVSYNEQFF. CDR3 nucleotides: TGTGCCAGCAGCTTAGGTAGGGGACTAGTTTCTTACAATGAGCAGTTCTTC. Variable domain in full (rest from reference TRBV7-9 and TRBJ2-1): DTGVSQNPRHKITKRGQNVTFRCDPISEHNRLYWYRQTLGQGPEFLTYFQNEAQLEKSRLLSDRFSAERPKGSFSTLEIQRTEQGDSAMYLCASSLGRGLVSYNEQFFGPGTRLTVL.